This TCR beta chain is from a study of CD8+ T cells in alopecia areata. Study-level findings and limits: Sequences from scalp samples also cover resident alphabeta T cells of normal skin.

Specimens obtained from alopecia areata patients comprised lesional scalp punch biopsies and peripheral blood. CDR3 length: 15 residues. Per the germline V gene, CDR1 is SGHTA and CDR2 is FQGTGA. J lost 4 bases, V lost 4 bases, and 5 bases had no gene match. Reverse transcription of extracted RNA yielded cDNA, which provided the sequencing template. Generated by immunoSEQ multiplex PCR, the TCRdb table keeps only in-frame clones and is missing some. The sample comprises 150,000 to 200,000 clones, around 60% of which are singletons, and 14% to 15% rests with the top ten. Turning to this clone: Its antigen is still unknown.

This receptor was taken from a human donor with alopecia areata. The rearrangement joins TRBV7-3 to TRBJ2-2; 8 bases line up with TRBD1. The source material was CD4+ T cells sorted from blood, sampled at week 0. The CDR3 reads CASSSQGAGTGELFF. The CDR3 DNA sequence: TGTGCCAGCAGCTCTCAGGGGGCCGGCACCGGGGAGCTGTTTTTT.